The 30 T cell receptor beta chains reported below all come from one sample, sequenced in a study of CXCR3-negative and CXCR3-positive naive CD8 T cells. Preparation of TRB cDNA libraries relied on 5' RACE carrying UMI labels. From the 5' RACE reads, TCRdb lists one entry per CDR3 protein and no DNA. In all, the sample yields about 58,000 distinct CDR3 sequences. The sequenced material came from naive CXCR3- CD8+ T cells from blood. Subset given: CD45RO-CCR7+CD27+CD95- naive CD8+ T cells lacking CXCR3 (TNR3-). Receptors originate from a human donor in good health. Some clones in this sample may be carry-over from other donors' samples.

The chain recombines TRBV29-1 with TRBJ2-3; the TCRdb D gene call, TRBD2, has no DNA to confirm it. The CDR3 extends over 12 amino acids. The germline V gene encodes CDR1 SQVTM and CDR2 ANQGSEA. The CDR3 loop is CSSLAGPDTQYF.

The J gene is TRBJ2-2, the V gene TRBV7-6; checking the TCRdb D call of TRBD2 is not possible without DNA. The CDR3 runs to 16 residues. From germline, CDR1 is SGHVS and CDR2 FNYEAQ. This CDR3 is CASRGLAGANTGELFF.

The genes are TRBV27 and TRBJ1-1; TCRdb designates TRBD1, a call that cannot be tested without DNA. The CDR3 extends over 16 amino acids. Germline values: CDR1 MNHEY, CDR2 SMNVEV (reference sequence). The CDR3 sequence: CASSLGTGVMNTEAFF.

This clonotype is medium-sized (0.01 to 0.1%) by frequency. The J gene is TRBJ2-3, the V gene TRBV6-2 or TRBV6-3; TCRdb proposes TRBD2, but this gene call is untestable without DNA. The germline V gene has CDR1 MNHEY and CDR2 SVGEGT. This CDR3 comprises 17 residues. Here the CDR3 reads CASSLLTSGERTDTQYF.

The CDR3 here is CSVPSVAKNIQYF. The V and J genes are TRBV29-1 and TRBJ2-4; the TRBD2 assignment by TCRdb is unverifiable without DNA. There are 13 residues in the CDR3. Per germline, CDR1 SQVTM and CDR2 ANQGSEA.

The rearrangement links TRBV7-9 to TRBJ2-7. This CDR3 contains 15 residues. The germline V gene encodes CDR1 SEHNR and CDR2 FQNEAQ (reference sequence). CDR3 sequence: CASSLAGDFSYEQYF.

The rearrangement uses TRBV7-6 and TRBJ2-5; TCRdb outputs TRBD2, but without DNA this stays unchecked. The CDR3 consists of 15 residues. Germline CDR1 reads SGHVS; CDR2 reads FNYEAQ. CDR3 sequence: CASGVGLAGEETQYF.

The V and J genes are TRBV4-2 and TRBJ2-2; with no DNA, the TCRdb D assignment of TRBD2 cannot be verified. Per the germline V gene, CDR1 is LGHNA and CDR2 is YNFKEQ. CDR3 length: 15 residues. The CDR3 spells CASSQEGLFTGELFF.

The chain is built from TRBV3-1 and TRBJ2-3; TCRdb returns TRBD2, unconfirmable since there is no DNA. The CDR3 has 16 amino acids. The germline gives CDR1 LGHDT, CDR2 YNNKEL (reference sequence). CDR3: CASSQDLAGLRDTQYF.

J is TRBJ2-5 and V is TRBV7-2. Per germline, CDR1 SGHTA and CDR2 FQGNSA. The CDR3 totals 15 residues. The chain's CDR3 is CASSLAFRYQETQYF.

J is TRBJ1-1 and V is TRBV4-2. This CDR3 is built from 14 residues. Germline loops: CDR1 LGHNA, CDR2 YNFKEQ. CDR3 in amino acids: CASSPRVLGTEAFF.

The V and J genes are TRBV12-3 or TRBV12-4 and TRBJ1-5. CDR3 length: 13 residues. CDR3 region: CASTSTSNQPQHF.

The V and J genes are TRBV7-8 and TRBJ2-3. The CDR3 contains 11 residues. Per germline, CDR1 SGHVS and CDR2 FQNEAQ. This CDR3 reads CASSLADTQYF.

The rearrangement joins TRBV12-3 or TRBV12-4 to TRBJ1-1; TCRdb proposes TRBD1, but this gene call is untestable without DNA. The CDR3 contains 16 residues. CDR3 protein: CASSPPREPLNTEAFF.

The chain recombines TRBV27 with TRBJ1-2. Germline loops: CDR1 MNHEY, CDR2 SMNVEV (reference sequence). This CDR3 contains 14 residues. The CDR3 loop is CASSLKAYSYGYTF.

V is TRBV20-1 and J is TRBJ1-1; TCRdb calls TRBD1, which cannot be checked without DNA. Germline loops: CDR1 DFQATT, CDR2 SNEGSKA (reference sequence). The CDR3 has 12 residues. This chain's CDR3 is CSAWWGNTEAFF.

The CDR3 reads CASSPLWGYSNQPQHF. The chain uses TRBV12-3 or TRBV12-4 and TRBJ1-5. This CDR3 has 16 amino acids.

The chain combines TRBV6-6 with TRBJ1-1; TCRdb returns TRBD1, unconfirmable since there is no DNA. The CDR3 sequence is 13 residues long. The V gene's germline CDR1 is MNHNY and CDR2 SVGAGI (reference sequence). The CDR3 region is CASILPGEDEAFF.

J is TRBJ2-7 and V is TRBV3-1; TCRdb designates TRBD2, a call that cannot be tested without DNA. This CDR3 region has 17 residues. CDR1 and CDR2 from the germline V gene are LGHDT and YNNKEL (reference sequence). CDR3 in amino acids: CASSQDRARSPPYEQYF.

J is TRBJ2-7 and V is TRBV29-1; as DNA is missing, the TRBD1 call by TCRdb cannot be tested. The CDR3 totals 13 residues. Per the germline V gene, CDR1 is SQVTM and CDR2 is ANQGSEA. This CDR3 is CSVELDRDYEQYF.

The chain recombines TRBV29-1 with TRBJ2-1; there is no DNA to check the TCRdb D call of TRBD1. The CDR3 contains 15 residues. Germline V CDR1 and CDR2: SQVTM, ANQGSEA. CDR3 residues: CSVRWDRANYNEQFF.

The chain couples TRBV7-6 to TRBJ2-1; lacking DNA, the TRBD1 call made by TCRdb goes unchecked. Looked up from germline, CDR1 is SGHVS and CDR2 is FNYEAQ. This CDR3 contains 20 residues. The CDR3 sequence is CASSLTDRVQVLAGYNEQFF.

The chain uses TRBV7-6 and TRBJ2-7; TCRdb names TRBD1, which stays unverified in the absence of DNA. Germline CDR1 SGHVS, CDR2 FNYEAQ. CDR3 length equals 15 residues. CDR3 residues: CASSSGTGPSYEQYF.

The gene calls are TRBV7-3 and TRBJ1-1; the TRBD1 assignment by TCRdb is unverifiable without DNA. Looked up from germline, CDR1 is SGHTA and CDR2 is FQGTGA. The CDR3 runs to 13 residues. CDR3 in amino acids: CASSLTIGAGAFF.

The chain is built from TRBV12-3 or TRBV12-4 and TRBJ2-1; TCRdb reports TRBD1, a call that lacks DNA to check it against. The CDR3 contains 16 residues. The CDR3 sequence: CASSFPGTGGSNEQFF.

The chain has TRBV6-2 or TRBV6-3 and TRBJ2-7; TCRdb picks TRBD2, but there is no DNA to check that call. Per germline, CDR1 MNHEY and CDR2 SVGEGT. The CDR3 extends over 14 amino acids. The CDR3: CASSVGGNTYEQYF.

V gene TRBV3-1 combines with J gene TRBJ2-3. The CDR3 totals 16 residues. Germline CDR1 is LGHDT and CDR2 is YNNKEL (reference sequence). This chain's CDR3 is CASSQLGHPSTDTQYF.

The chain combines TRBV7-6 with TRBJ2-7; TCRdb designates TRBD1, a call that cannot be tested without DNA. The CDR3 is 14 residues long. Germline CDR1 and CDR2: SGHVS and FNYEAQ. CDR3 sequence: CASSPGDRVYEQYF.

V is TRBV12-3 or TRBV12-4 and J is TRBJ2-3; TCRdb reports TRBD2, a call that lacks DNA to check it against. CDR3 length: 14 amino acids. This CDR3 is CASRTSGSTDTQYF.

This chain joins TRBV7-3 and TRBJ2-6. The CDR3 spans 16 residues. Germline values: CDR1 SGHTA, CDR2 FQGTGA. Here the CDR3 reads CASSLTSLSGANVLTF.